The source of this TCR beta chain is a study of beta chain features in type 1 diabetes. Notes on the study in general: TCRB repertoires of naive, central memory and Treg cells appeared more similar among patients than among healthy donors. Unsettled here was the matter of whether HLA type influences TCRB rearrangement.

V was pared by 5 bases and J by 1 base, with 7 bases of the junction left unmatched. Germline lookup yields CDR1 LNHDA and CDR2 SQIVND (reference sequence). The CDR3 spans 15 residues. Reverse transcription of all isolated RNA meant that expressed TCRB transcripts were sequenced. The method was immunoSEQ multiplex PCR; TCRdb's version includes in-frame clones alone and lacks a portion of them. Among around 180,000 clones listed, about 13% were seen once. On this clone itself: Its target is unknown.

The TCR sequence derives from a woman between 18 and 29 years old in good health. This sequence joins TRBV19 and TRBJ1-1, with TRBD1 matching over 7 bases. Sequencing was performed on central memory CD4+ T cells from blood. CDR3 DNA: TGTGCCAGTAGTCCCTCGGGACAGAAGAACACTGAAGCTTTCTTT. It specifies CASSPSGQKNTEAFF. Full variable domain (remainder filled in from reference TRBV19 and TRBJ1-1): DGGITQSPKYLFRKEGQNVTLSCEQNLNHDAMYWYRQDPGQGLRLIYYSQIVNDFQKGDIAEGYSVSREKKESFPLTVTSAQKNPTAFYLCASSPSGQKNTEAFFGQGTRLTVV.